The 21 T cell receptor beta chains reported below all come from one sample, sequenced in a study of blood T cell repertoires in COVID-19 (dated by TCRdb to 2019 to 2021). The library was prepared using the immunoSEQ multiplex PCR assay. This is the immuneACCESS table as TCRdb keeps it, with only in-frame sequences that have V and J called. A part of the clones is gone; compared with another copy, unresolved V genes explain less than half, and the rest is unexplained. This sample has approximately 130,000 clones in its table, and approximately 87% of those were observed once. The top ten hold roughly 2.1% of the sample. The specimen sequenced was peripheral blood. Source of these receptors: a woman in her fifties or sixties with acute or convalescent COVID-19.

The genes are TRBV5-1 and TRBJ2-7, with 10 positions matching TRBD1. The V gene end was trimmed by 9 bases and the J gene end by 5 bases; junction bases not matched to a gene: 14. CDR1 and CDR2 (germline): SGHRS, YFSETQ. The CDR3 sequence is 15 residues long. The CDR3, as DNA: TGCGCCACCTCGTTAGGGACAGGGGTTCTCCACGAGCAGTACTTC. This translates into CATSLGTGVLHEQYF.

CDR3 residues: CASSFPTSYGYTF. As DNA, the CDR3 is TGTGCCAGCAGCTTCCCTACCTCCTATGGCTACACCTTC. The chain links TRBV7-2 to TRBJ1-2; D is unclear. The CDR3 runs 13 residues. CDR1 is SGHTA and CDR2 is FQGNSA in the germline V gene. V lost 3 bases, J lost 4 bases, and 9 bases lay in between.

This clone was detected only once. The V call is TRBV3-1 (or the pseudogene TRBV3-2), the J call TRBJ1-2; no clear D gene. The CDR3 consists of 16 residues. The V end was cut by 1 base, the J end by 2 bases, with 14 bases between. Germline values: CDR1 LGHDT, CDR2 YNNKEL (reference sequence). The CDR3 DNA sequence: TGTGCCAGCAGCCAAGCGCCCAGTTCCCCCAACTATGGCTACACCTTC. It yields the protein CASSQAPSSPNYGYTF.

This clone was counted a few times. The gene calls are TRBV11-2 and TRBJ1-6; TRBD1 agrees at 11 bases. This CDR3 has 15 amino acids. Germline loops: CDR1 SGHAT, CDR2 FQNNGV. V dropped 5 bases and J dropped 10; count of bases not matched to a gene: 7. The CDR3 region is CASSGGQGVMSPLHF. The CDR3 nucleotides are TGTGCCAGCAGCGGGGGACAGGGGGTAATGTCACCCCTCCACTTT.

The chain recombines TRBV11-2 with TRBJ1-1; D is unresolved. CDR3 length equals 14 residues. Germline V gene sequence: CDR1 SGHAT, CDR2 FQNNGV. Trimming pared 6 bases from V and 1 base from J, leaving 12 bases between. CDR3 amino acids: CASRWEGENTEAFF. The CDR3 DNA sequence: TGTGCCAGCAGGTGGGAGGGAGAGAACACTGAAGCTTTCTTT.

The chain links TRBV9 to TRBJ2-3; 10 bases are shared with TRBD1. From germline, CDR1 is SGDLS and CDR2 YYNGEE. This CDR3 has 14 residues. Trimming removed 3 bases from V and 6 bases from J; junction bases left unmatched: 4. CDR3 amino acids: CASSAQGQGDTQYF. The CDR3 DNA sequence: TGTGCCAGCAGCGCTCAGGGACAGGGGGATACGCAGTATTTT.

The chain's CDR3 is CASSPQGGEQFF. CDR3 in DNA: TGCGCCAGCAGCCCCCAGGGGGGTGAGCAGTTCTTC. This chain joins TRBV5-1 and TRBJ2-1, with D possibly TRBD1 on 7 matching bases. Germline-derived CDR1 and CDR2 are SGHRS and YFSETQ. The V gene lost 4 bases and the J gene lost 9 bases, with 11 bases spanning the gap. The CDR3 extends over 12 amino acids.

The chain recombines TRBV24-1 with TRBJ2-2; D call uncertain. This CDR3 has 11 residues. Germline lookup yields CDR1 KGHDR and CDR2 SFDVKD. Trimming stripped 5 bases from V and 8 bases from J, with 5 bases between. In DNA, the CDR3 is TGTGCCACCAGTGGAGGAGGGGAGCTGTTTTTT. It specifies CATSGGGELFF.

This clone appeared once. This rearrangement joins TRBV12-3 or TRBV12-4 to TRBJ1-2; 7 nucleotides match TRBD1. Trimming removed 2 bases from V and 7 bases from J; junction bases left unmatched: 4. The CDR3 length is 13 residues. The DNA for the CDR3 is TGTGCCAGCAGTTTACAGGGGGAGTTTGGCTACACCTTC. This codes for CASSLQGEFGYTF.

The V gene is TRBV18, the J gene TRBJ2-3; no reliable D call. The CDR3 has 14 amino acids. The germline gives CDR1 KGHSH, CDR2 LQKENI. The V and J ends lost 3 bases and 6 bases respectively, with 13 bases between them. Here the CDR3 DNA reads TGTGCCAGCTCACCGGCGGAACGGGTGGATACGCAGTATTTT. Protein: CASSPAERVDTQYF.

This clone was seen just once. This chain links TRBV7-2 with TRBJ2-5; 7 bases agree with TRBD2. The CDR3 runs 14 residues. The J segment lost 4 bases and the V segment lost 4 bases, leaving 6 bases of the junction unmatched. Germline CDR1 and CDR2: SGHTA and FQGNSA. CDR3 protein: CASSWMGGGETQYF. CDR3 sequence (DNA): TGTGCCAGCAGCTGGATGGGGGGGGGAGAGACCCAGTACTTC.

The chain carries TRBV14 and TRBJ2-6, with D unclear. This CDR3 contains 18 residues. V lost 1 base and J 0 bases, leaving 13 bases between the germline ends. In germline, CDR1 is SGHDN, CDR2 FVKESK. CDR3 loop: CASSQGWATNSGANVLTF. The CDR3 coding sequence is TGTGCCAGCAGCCAAGGTTGGGCCACCAACTCTGGGGCCAACGTCCTGACTTTC. The entire variable domain, with the rest obtained from reference TRBV14 and TRBJ2-6, is as follows: EAGVTQFPSHSVIEKGQTVTLRCDPISGHDNLYWYRRVMGKEIKFLLHFVKESKQDESGMPNNRFLAERTGGTYSTLKVQPAELEDSGVYFCASSQGWATNSGANVLTFGAGSRLTVL.

This chain links TRBV11-2 with TRBJ1-1; no clear D. The CDR3 is made up of 14 amino acids. Per germline, CDR1 SGHAT and CDR2 FQNNGV. The ends were cut back, 1 base at V and 1 base at J, with 7 bases in the middle. The CDR3 bases are TGTGCCAGCAGCTTAGCCTCGGGGAACACTGAAGCTTTCTTT. Residues: CASSLASGNTEAFF. Full variable domain (remainder filled in from reference TRBV11-2 and TRBJ1-1): EAGVAQSPRYKIIEKRQSVAFWCNPISGHATLYWYQQILGQGPKLLIQFQNNGVVDDSQLPKDRFSAERLKGVDSTLKIQPAKLEDSAVYLCASSLASGNTEAFFGQGTRLTVV.

The table lists this clone with a few counts. The chain couples TRBV5-1 to TRBJ2-2, with 7 nucleotides matching TRBD1. The CDR3 has 15 residues. Germline V gene lookup returns CDR1 SGHRS and CDR2 YFSETQ. With V trimmed by 4 bases and J by 0 bases, 3 bases remained unmatched. The CDR3 region has the DNA TGCGCCAGCAGCCGGGACAGTGCGAACACCGGGGAGCTGTTTTTT. Translating gives CASSRDSANTGELFF.

CDR3 sequence (DNA): TGTGCCAGCAGCCGTACGGCTAGCGGAGGCAATGAGCAGTTCTTC. Residues: CASSRTASGGNEQFF. The J gene is TRBJ2-1, the V gene TRBV7-6, with 7 nucleotides matching TRBD2. Germline-derived CDR1 and CDR2 are SGHVS and FNYEAQ. J gave up 6 bases and V 5 bases, and 10 bases lay outside the gene matches. There are 15 residues in the CDR3. The full variable domain, completed using reference TRBV7-6 and TRBJ2-1, is GAGVSQSPRYKVTKRGQDVALRCDPISGHVSLYWYRQALGQGPEFLTYFNYEAQQDKSGLPNDRFSAERPEGSISTLTIQRTEQRDSAMYRCASSRTASGGNEQFFGPGTRLTVL.

This chain links TRBV7-8 with TRBJ2-5, with 7 bases lining up with TRBD2. The CDR3 totals 14 residues. CDR1 is SGHVS, CDR2 FQNEAQ, per germline. The J segment lost 1 base and the V segment lost 2 bases, leaving 1 base of the junction unmatched. In DNA form, the CDR3 reads TGTGCCAGCAGCTTACTAGCGGCCCAAGAGACCCAGTACTTC. It translates to CASSLLAAQETQYF.

The genes are TRBV10-1 and TRBJ2-7, with a tentative D call TRBD2 (6 bases). CDR1 is WNHNN, CDR2 SYGVQD, per germline (reference sequence). Trimming pared 0 bases from V and 4 bases from J, leaving 13 bases between. The CDR3 spans 15 residues. The CDR3 region has the DNA TGCGCCAGCAGTGAGTCTGGGGGACTCTATTACGAGCAGTACTTC. It encodes CASSESGGLYYEQYF.

This clone has just one count. CDR3 residues: CASSLETDPRGSFF. The CDR3 region has the DNA TGTGCCAGCAGCTTAGAGACTGACCCCCGGGGATCGTTTTTT. The V and J genes are TRBV7-9 and TRBJ2-2, with D tentatively TRBD2 (5 bases). V lost 1 base and J lost 16, with 19 bases in between. The CDR3 contains 14 residues. Germline CDR1 and CDR2: SEHNR and FQNEAQ (reference sequence).

CDR3 sequence: CASSEDRGTGANVLTF. Here the CDR3 DNA reads TGTGCCAGCAGTGAGGACAGGGGGACTGGGGCCAACGTCCTGACTTTC. The chain links TRBV25-1 to TRBJ2-6; 10 bases agree with TRBD1. J gave up 2 bases and V 3 bases, and 1 base lay outside the gene matches. The CDR3 has 16 residues. Per germline, CDR1 MGHDK and CDR2 SYGVNS.

The rearrangement uses TRBV4-3 and TRBJ1-5; unclear D gene. Germline V lookup: CDR1 LGHNA, CDR2 YSLEER. The CDR3 covers 13 residues. The V and J ends lost 0 bases and 4 bases respectively, with 4 bases between them. The CDR3, as DNA: TGCGCCAGCAGCCAAGACCAGAATCAGCCCCAGCATTTT. Translating gives CASSQDQNQPQHF.

This clone was seen once. The chain has TRBV30 and TRBJ1-2; no definite D call. Germline V gene data show CDR1 as GTSNPN and CDR2 as SVGIG (reference sequence). The CDR3 has 11 amino acids. The V and J ends lost 7 bases and 8 bases respectively, with 14 bases between them. CDR3 sequence reads: CAFGRGLGYTF. Written as DNA, the CDR3 is TGTGCCTTCGGTCGGGGTTTGGGCTACACCTTC.